This T cell receptor (beta chain) was recovered during a study of blood T cells in healthy people across ages. The CDR3 is 11 amino acids. Germline V gene lookup returns CDR1 DFQATT and CDR2 SNEGSKA (reference sequence). This clonotype was picked up a small number of times. Primers used in a second PCR of about 6 to 11 cycles were a sample-barcoded 5' primer and a J-beta primer mix. TCRdb re-called the 5' RACE reads through MiXCR, storing one row per CDR3 protein. Of over 500,000 distinct CDR3 sequences in the sample, 25% to 35% are singletons; the top ten hold approximately 4%. These records were also assigned to another study, of T cells of mothers and their children.

This clonotype originated in a boy aged 2 to 9 in good health. The V call is TRBV20-1, the J call TRBJ2-5; TRBD1 might be the D (6 bases). The source material was blood. This chain's CDR3 is CRAGTKETQYF. In DNA, the CDR3 is TGCAGGGCCGGGACAAAAGAGACCCAGTACTTC.